The 24 T cell receptor beta chains listed next were all sequenced from one sample in a study of human T cells and chemical hapten exposure. The authors extracted total RNA from unfractionated whole blood. TCRdb reprocessed the 5' RACE reads via MiXCR and lists one record per CDR3 protein. The sample has around 140,000 distinct CDR3 sequences, around 4% seen once. The source is a female donor in good health.

This chain connects TRBV18 to TRBJ1-1, with 7 positions matching TRBD1. The CDR3 sequence is 15 residues long. J gave up 2 bases and V 3 bases, and 6 bases lay outside the gene matches. Germline assignment: CDR1 KGHSH and CDR2 LQKENI. CDR3 DNA: TGTGCCAGCTCACCCTTTCGACAGGGAAACACTGAAGCTTTCTTT. As protein: CASSPFRQGNTEAFF.

This clonotype has a count of ten or more. The V call is TRBV4-3, the J call TRBJ2-3, with D perhaps TRBD2 (5 bases). This CDR3 spans 16 amino acids. Germline-derived CDR1 and CDR2 are LGHNA and YSLEER. Trimming took 4 bases from V and 4 from J, leaving 18 bases between them. The chain's CDR3 is CASSREVGVLADTQYF. The CDR3 nucleotides are TGCGCCAGCAGCCGCGAGGTCGGGGTCCTCGCAGATACGCAGTATTTT.

This clonotype was observed a single time. An end of the junction differs from the germline gene, which may be a read error. The chain carries TRBV29-1 and TRBJ1-2; D unclear. Germline V gene sequence: CDR1 SQVTM, CDR2 ANQGSEA. CDR3 length: 9 amino acids. Written as DNA, the CDR3 is TGCAGCGTGAAGGATGGCTACAACTTC. Amino acids: CSVKDGYNF.

This clonotype was seen more than once but under ten times. The chain has TRBV5-1 and TRBJ2-7, with D perhaps matching TRBD1 (5 bases). The CDR3 spans 13 residues. CDR1 is SGHRS and CDR2 is YFSETQ in the germline V gene. V gave up 4 bases and J gave up 6 bases, with 14 bases separating them. CDR3 in DNA: TGCGCCAGCAGCGAGAAGACAGTGGGCGAGCAGTACTTC. Translating gives CASSEKTVGEQYF.

Only a few counts were recorded for this clonotype. This rearrangement joins TRBV11-1 to TRBJ2-5, with D tentatively TRBD1 (5 bases). CDR1 and CDR2 from the germline V gene are SGHAT and FQDESV (reference sequence). This CDR3 comprises 14 residues. V was shortened by 5 bases and J by 2 bases, with 12 bases between the two germline ends. CDR3 sequence reads: CASSRGWEQETQYF. Written as DNA, the CDR3 is TGTGCCAGCAGCAGGGGATGGGAACAAGAGACCCAGTACTTC. Filled out from reference TRBV11-1 and TRBJ2-5, the complete variable domain reads EAEVAQSPRYKITEKSQAVAFWCDPISGHATLYWYRQILGQGPELLVQFQDESVVDDSQLPKDRFSAERLKGVDSTLKIQPAELGDSAMYLCASSRGWEQETQYFGPGTRLLVL.

This clonotype was picked up many times. The chain recombines TRBV7-2 with TRBJ1-2; D is unresolved. V was cut by 2 bases and J by 1 base, with 8 bases left in between. Per germline, CDR1 SGHTA and CDR2 FQGNSA. This CDR3 is built from 14 residues. Here the CDR3 reads CASSLLGVNYGYTF. The CDR3 DNA is TGTGCCAGCAGCTTACTTGGGGTTAACTATGGCTACACCTTC.

Remarks on this clonotype: Since a much larger clone is just one base distant, this may be a read error. This chain links TRBV3-1 with TRBJ2-3; 7 positions agree with TRBD1. This CDR3 has 15 amino acids. Unmatched junction bases numbered 11, after V lost 6 bases and J lost 5 bases. The germline CDR1 and CDR2 sequences are LGHDT and YNNKEL (reference sequence). DNA of the CDR3: TGTGCCAGCAGTCTCTTGAACAGGGGTAGAGATACGCAGTATTTT. It translates to CASSLLNRGRDTQYF.

This clonotype was counted ten times or more. The chain is built from TRBV19 and TRBJ1-5; D gene unclear. This CDR3 spans 14 amino acids. The V gene's germline CDR1 is LNHDA and CDR2 SQIVND (reference sequence). Trimming shortened V by 3 bases and J by 2 bases, and 8 bases separated the two germline ends. The CDR3 region is CASSIKYGNQPQHF. The CDR3 DNA reads TGTGCCAGTAGTATTAAATACGGCAATCAGCCCCAGCATTTT.

This clonotype has a count of ten or more. This sequence joins TRBV7-9 and TRBJ2-1, with D possibly TRBD2 on 6 matching bases. V lost 2 bases and J lost 5, with 19 bases in between. This CDR3 is built from 17 residues. Germline V CDR1 and CDR2: SEHNR, FQNEAQ (reference sequence). The CDR3 region has the DNA TGTGCCAGCAGCTTATGGCCCCGGGAGTTTTCGAACAATGAGCAGTTCTTC. Translated: CASSLWPREFSNNEQFF.

There are many counts of this clonotype. The chain couples TRBV7-2 to TRBJ2-7, with 9 bases matching TRBD1. V trimming: 5 bases; J trimming: 2 bases; junction bases outside the gene matches: 4. Germline loops: CDR1 SGHTA, CDR2 FQGNSA. The CDR3 loop spans 14 amino acids. CDR3 amino acids: CASSPRDRAYEQYF. CDR3 coding DNA: TGTGCCAGCAGCCCCCGGGACAGGGCCTACGAGCAGTACTTC.

This clonotype has at least ten counts. This chain uses TRBV12-3 or TRBV12-4 with TRBJ2-3, with TRBD1 identical over 8 bases. The CDR3 spans 15 residues. The junction had 8 bases not matched to a gene; V was cut back by 6 bases and J by 3 bases. The CDR3 spells CASRDRVGSTDTQYF. The CDR3 DNA reads TGTGCCAGCAGGGACAGGGTCGGCAGTACAGATACGCAGTATTTT.

This clonotype has a count of ten or more. The CDR3 region has the DNA TGCAGTGCTAGGGGGGGGGTCAGGGGGCCCGAGCAGTACTTC. Its protein is CSARGGVRGPEQYF. V gene TRBV20-1 combines with J gene TRBJ2-7, with D tentatively TRBD1 (8 bases). The CDR3 runs 14 residues. V was clipped by 3 bases and J by 6 bases, with 18 bases between them. CDR1 DFQATT and CDR2 SNEGSKA come from the germline V gene (reference sequence).

This clonotype occurred a few times. The chain employs TRBV19 and TRBJ2-1; D not certain. The CDR3 runs to 12 residues. The ends were cut back, 6 bases at V and 9 bases at J, with 12 bases in the middle. Germline CDR1 and CDR2: LNHDA and SQIVND (reference sequence). CDR3 DNA sequence: TGTGCCAGTAGCCCGAGACCCGGTGAGCAGTTCTTC. It specifies CASSPRPGEQFF. Together with reference TRBV19 and TRBJ2-1, the CDR3 gives the full variable domain: DGGITQSPKYLFRKEGQNVTLSCEQNLNHDAMYWYRQDPGQGLRLIYYSQIVNDFQKGDIAEGYSVSREKKESFPLTVTSAQKNPTAFYLCASSPRPGEQFFGPGTRLTVL.

Only a few counts were recorded for this clonotype. J is TRBJ2-3 and V is TRBV9; D is unclear. Germline CDR1 and CDR2: SGDLS and YYNGEE. The CDR3 is made up of 14 amino acids. V lost 4 bases and J lost 1, with 10 bases in between. CDR3 residues: CASSLYLGTDTQYF. As DNA, the CDR3 is TGTGCCAGCAGCCTATACCTCGGCACAGATACGCAGTATTTT.

This clonotype was detected many times. The V and J genes are TRBV10-3 and TRBJ1-3; D is perhaps TRBD1 (5 bases). Germline values: CDR1 ENHRY, CDR2 SYGVKD. Trimming pared 6 bases from V and 0 bases from J, leaving 12 bases between. CDR3 length: 15 amino acids. CDR3 residues: CAIRSDRGSGNTIYF. CDR3 in DNA: TGTGCCATCAGATCTGACAGAGGCTCTGGAAACACCATATATTTT.

This clonotype was recorded at least ten times. J is TRBJ1-6 and V is TRBV5-4, with D maybe TRBD1 (6 bases). The CDR3 consists of 16 residues. Germline V gene sequence: CDR1 SGHNT, CDR2 YYREEE (reference sequence). Trimming stripped 4 bases from V and 7 bases from J, with 18 bases between. CDR3 DNA: TGTGCCAGCAGCCCACCTTCCGGGACATCCAATTCACCCCTCCACTTT. Protein sequence: CASSPPSGTSNSPLHF.

This clonotype was counted at least ten times. The chain uses TRBV6-5 and TRBJ1-1; 7 positions agree with TRBD1. The CDR3 contains 16 residues. Germline CDR1 is MNHEY and CDR2 is SVGAGI. The trim removed 6 bases at V and 2 bases at J, leaving 12 bases unmatched. CDR3 DNA sequence: TGTGCCAGCAGCCGACAGGGAGTGGGGATAAACACTGAAGCTTTCTTT. Amino acids: CASSRQGVGINTEAFF.

This clonotype was picked up many times. The chain links TRBV7-9 to TRBJ2-3; tentative D call: TRBD2 (5 bases). Germline CDR1 SEHNR, CDR2 FQNEAQ (reference sequence). V was shortened by 11 bases and J by 4 bases, with 10 bases between the two germline ends. There are 11 residues in the CDR3. The CDR3 region has the DNA TGTGCCGTTCCGAGGGCAGATACGCAGTATTTT. Amino acid sequence: CAVPRADTQYF.

The table lists this clonotype with many counts. The chain is built from TRBV7-9 and TRBJ2-2; D possibly corresponds to TRBD2 (6 bases). The CDR3 length is 16 residues. Germline V gene sequence: CDR1 SEHNR, CDR2 FQNEAQ (reference sequence). V shed 5 bases and J shed 3 bases, with 16 bases lying between them. The CDR3 nucleotides read TGTGCCAGCAGCCCGAGAATGGGGGAGGACACCGGGGAGCTGTTTTTT. The encoded protein is CASSPRMGEDTGELFF.

This clonotype has ten or more counts. The chain uses TRBV3-1 and TRBJ1-4; no clear D gene. V shed 1 base and J shed 8 bases, with 14 bases lying between them. This CDR3 comprises 15 residues. The germline gives CDR1 LGHDT, CDR2 YNNKEL (reference sequence). The CDR3 spells CASSQGLGIGEKLFF. The CDR3 DNA reads as TGTGCCAGCAGCCAAGGTCTGGGTATAGGCGAAAAACTGTTTTTT.

At least ten counts were recorded for this clonotype. The V call is TRBV5-1, the J call TRBJ2-3; maybe TRBD2 (6 bases). Looked up from germline, CDR1 is SGHRS and CDR2 is YFSETQ. V lost 5 bases, J lost 6 bases, and 16 bases lay in between. The CDR3 extends over 14 amino acids. CDR3 DNA: TGCGCCAGCAGTCCGGACGGGGGACCGGATACGCAGTATTTT. It is translated as CASSPDGGPDTQYF. Based on the CDR3 plus reference TRBV5-1 and TRBJ2-3, the full variable domain is KAGVTQTPRYLIKTRGQQVTLSCSPISGHRSVSWYQQTPGQGLQFLFEYFSETQRNKGNFPGRFSGRQFSNSRSEMNVSTLELGDSALYLCASSPDGGPDTQYFGPGTRLTVL.

This clonotype was found many times. The V gene is TRBV7-2, the J gene TRBJ2-5; 9 bases are a match to TRBD2. CDR1 and CDR2 (germline): SGHTA, FQGNSA. The CDR3 has 17 amino acids. V was clipped by 0 bases and J by 2 bases; unmatched bases: 7. The CDR3 nucleotides are TGTGCCAGCAGCTTAGCCCCCGGCGGGGGGGGGCAAGAGACCCAGTACTTC. Encoded protein: CASSLAPGGGGQETQYF.

This clonotype was counted many times. The rearrangement uses TRBV20-1 and TRBJ1-2; D call uncertain. V lost 2 bases and J 5 bases, leaving 9 bases between the germline ends. CDR1 is DFQATT, CDR2 SNEGSKA, per germline (reference sequence). This CDR3 region has 12 residues. Here the CDR3 reads CSARIQDYGYTF. The DNA of the CDR3 is TGCAGTGCTAGAATCCAGGATTATGGCTACACCTTC.

This rearrangement joins TRBV11-2 to TRBJ1-2, with D unclear. The V end was cut by 3 bases, the J end by 6 bases, with 11 bases between. Per the germline V gene, CDR1 is SGHAT and CDR2 is FQNNGV. The CDR3 is made up of 13 amino acids. CDR3 loop: CASSLGGYDGYTF. The CDR3 bases are TGTGCCAGCAGCTTGGGCGGCTACGATGGCTACACCTTC. Looking up the rest from reference TRBV11-2 and TRBJ1-2 gives the full variable domain: EAGVAQSPRYKIIEKRQSVAFWCNPISGHATLYWYQQILGQGPKLLIQFQNNGVVDDSQLPKDRFSAERLKGVDSTLKIQPAKLEDSAVYLCASSLGGYDGYTFGSGTRLTVV.